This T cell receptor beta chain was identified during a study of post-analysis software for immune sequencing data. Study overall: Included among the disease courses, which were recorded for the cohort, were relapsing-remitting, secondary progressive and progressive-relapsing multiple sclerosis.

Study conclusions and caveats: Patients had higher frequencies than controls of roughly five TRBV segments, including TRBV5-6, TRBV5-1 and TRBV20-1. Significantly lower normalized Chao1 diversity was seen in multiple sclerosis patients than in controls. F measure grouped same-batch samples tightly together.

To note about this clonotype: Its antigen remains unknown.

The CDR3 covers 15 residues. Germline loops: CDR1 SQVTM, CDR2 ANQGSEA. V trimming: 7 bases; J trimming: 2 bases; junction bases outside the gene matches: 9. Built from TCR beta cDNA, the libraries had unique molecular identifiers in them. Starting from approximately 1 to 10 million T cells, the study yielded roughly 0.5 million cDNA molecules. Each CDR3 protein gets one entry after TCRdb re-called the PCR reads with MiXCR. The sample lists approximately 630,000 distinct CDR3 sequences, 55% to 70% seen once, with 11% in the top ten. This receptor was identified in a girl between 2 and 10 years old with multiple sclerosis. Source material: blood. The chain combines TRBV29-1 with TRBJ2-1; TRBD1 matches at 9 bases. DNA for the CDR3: TGCAGCGCAACAGGGGGCCCTACCACCTACAATGAGCAGTTCTTC. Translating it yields CSATGGPTTYNEQFF.